The 26 T cell receptor beta chains listed next were all sequenced from one sample in a study of blood T cell repertoires in COVID-19. Sequencing was performed with immunoSEQ multiplex PCR; in TCRdb, only in-frame clones are kept and a portion is missing. The sample carries about 400,000 clones, around 90% recorded once. Sequencing input: peripheral blood. These receptors all come from a man aged 40-55 years with acute or convalescent COVID-19.

The chain uses TRBV6-4 and TRBJ1-1; no definite D call. There are 14 residues in the CDR3. Trimming pared 2 bases from V and 2 bases from J, leaving 9 bases between. Germline CDR1 reads MRHNA; CDR2 reads SNTAGT. CDR3 amino acids: CASSDHGLNTEAFF. For the CDR3, the DNA is TGTGCCAGCAGTGACCACGGTCTAAACACTGAAGCTTTCTTT.

The chain employs TRBV10-3 and TRBJ2-1, with 16 bases that match TRBD2. Per germline, CDR1 ENHRY and CDR2 SYGVKD. This CDR3 comprises 16 residues. V dropped 6 bases and J dropped 4; count of bases not matched to a gene: 3. CDR3 residues: CAIRGTSGRDYNEQFF. CDR3 in DNA: TGTGCCATCAGGGGGACTAGCGGGAGGGATTACAATGAGCAGTTCTTC.

This rearrangement joins TRBV7-9 to TRBJ2-7; 7 positions agree with TRBD1. CDR3 length equals 15 residues. Germline CDR1 reads SEHNR; CDR2 reads FQNEAQ (reference sequence). V lost 3 bases to trimming and J lost 6 bases; unmatched junction nucleotides: 11. The CDR3 here is CASSFGTGVTREQYF. CDR3 sequence (DNA): TGTGCCAGCAGCTTTGGAACAGGGGTTACTCGCGAGCAGTACTTC. The full variable domain, rest sourced from reference TRBV7-9 and TRBJ2-7, is DTGVSQNPRHKITKRGQNVTFRCDPISEHNRLYWYRQTLGQGPEFLTYFQNEAQLEKSRLLSDRFSAERPKGSFSTLEIQRTEQGDSAMYLCASSFGTGVTREQYFGPGTRLTVT.

This clone has a single count. This chain links TRBV5-4 with TRBJ1-1; no definite D call. V dropped 1 base and J dropped 8 bases, with 18 bases sitting between them. CDR3 length: 15 amino acids. In germline, CDR1 is SGHNT, CDR2 YYREEE (reference sequence). The CDR3 loop is CASSLSARGPLEAFF. DNA of the CDR3: TGTGCCAGCAGCTTGTCAGCCCGAGGCCCCCTGGAAGCTTTCTTT.

A single count supports this clone. The chain combines TRBV11-2 with TRBJ2-7; no clear D. The V gene lost 2 bases and the J gene lost 2 bases, with 10 bases spanning the gap. CDR3 length: 14 amino acids. Germline V lookup: CDR1 SGHAT, CDR2 FQNNGV. This CDR3 is CASSLLTSTYEQYF. DNA of the CDR3: TGTGCCAGCAGCTTACTTACGAGTACCTACGAGCAGTACTTC.

The chain couples TRBV11-2 to TRBJ2-5; 11 nucleotides line up with TRBD2. The CDR3 is made up of 16 amino acids. CDR1 and CDR2 (germline): SGHAT, FQNNGV. V lost 3 bases and J lost 1; bases outside the gene matches: 4. The CDR3 nucleotides read TGTGCCAGCAGCTTGCCGGGACTAGCGGTCCAAGAGACCCAGTACTTC. This sequence encodes CASSLPGLAVQETQYF.

CDR3 DNA: TGTGCCTGGGCTAAAGGGGGAGATACGCAGTATTTT. Translated: CAWAKGGDTQYF. The chain carries TRBV30 and TRBJ2-3, with D perhaps matching TRBD1 (6 bases). V gave up 5 bases and J gave up 5 bases, with 11 bases separating them. Germline V CDR1 and CDR2: GTSNPN, SVGIG (reference sequence). This CDR3 is built from 12 residues. Based on the CDR3 plus reference TRBV30 and TRBJ2-3, the full variable domain is SQTIHQWPATLVQPVGSPLSLECTVEGTSNPNLYWYRQAAGRGLQLLFYSVGIGQISSEVPQNLSASRPQDRQFILSSKKLLLSDSGFYLCAWAKGGDTQYFGPGTRLTVL.

V usage is TRBV28 and J usage is TRBJ1-2; perhaps TRBD1 as D (5 bases). V was shortened by 7 bases and J by 5 bases, with 26 bases between the two germline ends. CDR3 length: 17 residues. Germline CDR1 MDHEN, CDR2 SYDVKM. CDR3 DNA sequence: TGTGCCAGCACCCTACCGTCGACGACAGTGACCGGGTATGGCTACACCTTC. It yields the protein CASTLPSTTVTGYGYTF.

The V and J genes are TRBV27 and TRBJ2-7, with 7 bases aligning to TRBD2. V lost 3 bases and J lost 3; bases outside the gene matches: 14. CDR1 MNHEY and CDR2 SMNVEV come from the germline V gene (reference sequence). The CDR3 length is 17 residues. The CDR3 loop is CASSLSSLREGLYEQYF. CDR3 bases: TGTGCCAGCAGTTTGAGCAGTTTAAGGGAGGGCCTCTACGAGCAGTACTTC.

The CDR3 DNA reads TGTGCCATCAGTGGACGGACAGGGACCATGAACACTGAAGCTTTCTTT. This gives the protein CAISGRTGTMNTEAFF. The chain carries TRBV10-3 and TRBJ1-1, with 8 bases identical to TRBD1. V lost 4 bases, J lost 0 bases, and 7 bases stayed unmatched. The CDR3 extends over 16 amino acids. The germline V gene has CDR1 ENHRY and CDR2 SYGVKD.

A single count supports this clone. This rearrangement joins TRBV30 to TRBJ1-5; 8 positions agree with TRBD1. CDR3 length: 13 amino acids. The J segment lost 4 bases and the V segment lost 6 bases, leaving 5 bases of the junction unmatched. CDR1 GTSNPN and CDR2 SVGIG come from the germline V gene (reference sequence). DNA of the CDR3: TGTGCCTGCTCGACAGGGGCAAATCAGCCCCAGCATTTT. Its protein is CACSTGANQPQHF.

The rearrangement joins TRBV7-3 to TRBJ2-2; 7 positions agree with TRBD2. The CDR3 has 16 residues. Germline trimming cut 1 base from V and 3 bases from J; bases unmatched to any gene: 5. CDR1 and CDR2 (germline): SGHTA, FQGTGA. The DNA of the CDR3 is TGTGCCAGCAGCTTAATTGGGGGGGAGCACACCGGGGAGCTGTTTTTT. This gives the protein CASSLIGGEHTGELFF.

There are a few counts of this clone. J is TRBJ2-7 and V is TRBV3-1 (or the pseudogene TRBV3-2); D is possibly TRBD1 (6 bases). The V gene's germline CDR1 is LGHDT and CDR2 YNNKEL (reference sequence). The V gene lost 3 bases and the J gene lost 2 bases, with 14 bases spanning the gap. The length of the CDR3 is 15 residues. CDR3 coding DNA: TGTGCCAGCAGCCATGAGCCCAAGGGGGCCTACGAGCAGTACTTC. This encodes CASSHEPKGAYEQYF.

The V call is TRBV28, the J call TRBJ1-1; 8 bases are a match to TRBD1. Trimming took 9 bases from V and 5 from J; bases not matched to a gene: 2. The CDR3 totals 11 residues. Looked up from germline, CDR1 is MDHEN and CDR2 is SYDVKM. Here the CDR3 DNA reads TGTGCCAGTACAGGGGGAACTGAAGCTTTCTTT. Its protein product is CASTGGTEAFF.

This clone showed up many times. V gene TRBV10-1 combines with J gene TRBJ2-5, with TRBD1 as a possible D gene (5 bases). V dropped 0 bases and J dropped 3 bases, with 14 bases sitting between them. The CDR3 consists of 16 residues. Germline CDR1 and CDR2: WNHNN and SYGVQD (reference sequence). The CDR3 reads CASSESKSGKEETQYF. CDR3 sequence (DNA): TGCGCCAGCAGTGAGTCGAAGTCAGGGAAAGAAGAGACCCAGTACTTC.

The rearrangement joins TRBV6-2 or TRBV6-3 to TRBJ2-1; TRBD2 matches at 7 bases. CDR3 length: 13 amino acids. V shed 4 bases, J shed 7 bases, and the junction held 4 bases outside the gene matches. Germline CDR1 MNHEY, CDR2 SVGEGT. As DNA, the CDR3 is TGTGCCAGCAGTTGGGGGGGGGTGAATGAGCAGTTCTTC. Residues: CASSWGGVNEQFF.

The J gene is TRBJ2-1, the V gene TRBV3-1 (or the pseudogene TRBV3-2), with a tentative D call TRBD2 (5 bases). V gave up 4 bases and J gave up 0 bases, with 10 bases separating them. The CDR3 extends over 15 amino acids. Germline V gives CDR1 LGHDT, CDR2 YNNKEL (reference sequence). CDR3 sequence reads: CASSLGVLSYNEQFF. DNA for the CDR3: TGTGCCAGCAGCCTCGGGGTGCTCTCCTACAATGAGCAGTTCTTC.

This clone was seen only once. The chain uses TRBV7-9 and TRBJ2-3, with 11 bases aligning to TRBD1. The length of the CDR3 is 15 residues. Germline lookup yields CDR1 SEHNR and CDR2 FQNEAQ (reference sequence). J was trimmed by 3 bases and V by 5 bases; bases with no gene match: 4. The DNA of the CDR3 is TGTGCCAGCAGCGAGGGACAGGGGGAAACAGATACGCAGTATTTT. It yields the protein CASSEGQGETDTQYF.

This clone was seen once. The rearrangement links TRBV19 to TRBJ2-5; 9 bases line up with TRBD1. CDR1 is LNHDA and CDR2 is SQIVND in the germline V gene (reference sequence). The CDR3 extends over 15 amino acids. Trimming removed 3 bases from V and 2 bases from J; junction bases left unmatched: 4. The CDR3 DNA sequence: TGTGCCAGTAGTATGGACAGGGGTGGTCAAGAGACCCAGTACTTC. Its translation: CASSMDRGGQETQYF. The full variable domain, with the rest looked up from reference TRBV19 and TRBJ2-5, is DGGITQSPKYLFRKEGQNVTLSCEQNLNHDAMYWYRQDPGQGLRLIYYSQIVNDFQKGDIAEGYSVSREKKESFPLTVTSAQKNPTAFYLCASSMDRGGQETQYFGPGTRLLVL.

The rearrangement uses TRBV6-6 and TRBJ2-3, with 12 bases identical to TRBD2. Per germline, CDR1 MNHNY and CDR2 SVGAGI (reference sequence). The CDR3 extends over 16 amino acids. V shed 7 bases and J 4 bases; nucleotides not matched to a gene: 9. The CDR3 sequence: CASKLAGGKSADTQYF. Here the CDR3 DNA reads TGTGCCAGCAAGCTAGCGGGAGGGAAATCGGCAGATACGCAGTATTTT.

This clone was observed once. The V and J genes are TRBV2 and TRBJ1-1, with 10 bases fitting TRBD1. The germline V gene encodes CDR1 SNHLY and CDR2 FYNNEI. V lost 7 bases, J lost 3 bases, and 5 bases stayed unmatched. This CDR3 comprises 14 residues. CDR3 sequence reads: CASNRQGADTEAFF. In DNA, the CDR3 is TGTGCCAGCAACCGACAGGGGGCGGACACTGAAGCTTTCTTT.

V gene TRBV28 combines with J gene TRBJ1-2; D remains unclear. CDR3 length equals 13 residues. V was trimmed by 7 bases and J by 0 bases, leaving 9 bases between them. Germline values: CDR1 MDHEN, CDR2 SYDVKM. CDR3 region: CASTFRANYGYTF. Written as DNA, the CDR3 is TGTGCCAGCACCTTCCGGGCTAACTATGGCTACACCTTC.

This clone was detected once. The chain combines TRBV28 with TRBJ2-1; tentative D call: TRBD2 (5 bases). CDR1 and CDR2 (germline): MDHEN, SYDVKM. This CDR3 is built from 18 residues. The V end was cut by 1 base, the J end by 2 bases, with 18 bases between. Here the CDR3 reads CASSLSLSSGLAYNEQFF. DNA of the CDR3: TGTGCCAGCAGTTTATCTCTCTCTTCGGGGTTGGCCTACAATGAGCAGTTCTTC.

The chain employs TRBV11-2 and TRBJ2-1; 9 nucleotides match TRBD1. The CDR3 totals 15 residues. The trim removed 4 bases at V and 8 bases at J, leaving 9 bases unmatched. From germline, CDR1 is SGHAT and CDR2 FQNNGV. The CDR3 DNA is TGTGCCAGCAGCTCCTCCGGGACAGGGCGGTATGAGCAGTTCTTC. Protein product: CASSSSGTGRYEQFF.

The chain couples TRBV18 to TRBJ2-3; D perhaps matches TRBD1 (7 bases). V shed 6 bases and J shed 4 bases, with 11 bases lying between them. The germline gives CDR1 KGHSH, CDR2 LQKENI. This CDR3 has 13 amino acids. The CDR3 DNA is TGTGCCAGCTCCAGGGGGGCCTCAGATACGCAGTATTTT. It encodes CASSRGASDTQYF. Complete variable domain (other parts from reference TRBV18 and TRBJ2-3): NAGVMQNPRHLVRRRGQEARLRCSPMKGHSHVYWYRQLPEEGLKFMVYLQKENIIDESGMPKERFSAEFPKEGPSILRIQQVVRGDSAAYFCASSRGASDTQYFGPGTRLTVL.

The chain is built from TRBV27 and TRBJ2-1; no reliable D call. CDR1 and CDR2 (germline): MNHEY, SMNVEV (reference sequence). This CDR3 is built from 17 residues. V shed 1 base and J shed 3 bases, with 16 bases lying between them. CDR3 region: CASSLFGWLVSYNEQFF. In nucleotides, the CDR3 is TGTGCCAGCAGTTTATTCGGTTGGCTAGTGAGCTACAATGAGCAGTTCTTC.